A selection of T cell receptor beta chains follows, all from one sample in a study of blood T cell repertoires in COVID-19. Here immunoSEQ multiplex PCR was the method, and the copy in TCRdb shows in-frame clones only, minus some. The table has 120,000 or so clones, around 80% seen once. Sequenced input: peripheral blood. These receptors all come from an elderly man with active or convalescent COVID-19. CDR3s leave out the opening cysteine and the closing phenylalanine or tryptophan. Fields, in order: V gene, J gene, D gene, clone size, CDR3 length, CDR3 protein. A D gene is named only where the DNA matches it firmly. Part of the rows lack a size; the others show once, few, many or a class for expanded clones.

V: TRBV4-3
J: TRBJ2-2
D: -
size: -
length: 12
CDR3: ASSPQGWTGELF

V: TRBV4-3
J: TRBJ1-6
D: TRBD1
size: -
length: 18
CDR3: ASSQDFRDRRPLYNSPLH

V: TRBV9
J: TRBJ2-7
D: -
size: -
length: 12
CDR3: ASSVAQSSHEQY

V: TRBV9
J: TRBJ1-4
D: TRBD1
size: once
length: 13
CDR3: ASSVGGTGNEKLF

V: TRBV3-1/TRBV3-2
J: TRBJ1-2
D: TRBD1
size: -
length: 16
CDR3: ASSQAPWTGGFHYGYT

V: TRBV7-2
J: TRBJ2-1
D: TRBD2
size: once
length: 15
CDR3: ASSDLAGGRIWNEQF

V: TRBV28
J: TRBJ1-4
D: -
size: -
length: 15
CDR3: ASSWGRGGSTNEKLF

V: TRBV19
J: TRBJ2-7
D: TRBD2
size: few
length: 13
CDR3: ASSGLAGSYYEQY

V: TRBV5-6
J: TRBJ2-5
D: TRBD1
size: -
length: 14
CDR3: ASIGDRGSVQETQY

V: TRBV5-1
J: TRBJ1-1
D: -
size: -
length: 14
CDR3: ASSFSRQEKNTEAF

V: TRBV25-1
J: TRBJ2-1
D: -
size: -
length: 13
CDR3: ASSHGLGSGREQF

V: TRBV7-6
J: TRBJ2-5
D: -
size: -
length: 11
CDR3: ASSLTHQETQY

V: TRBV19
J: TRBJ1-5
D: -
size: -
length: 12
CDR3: ASSPGWGNQPQH

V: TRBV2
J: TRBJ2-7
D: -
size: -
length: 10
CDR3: ASSDSGPEQY

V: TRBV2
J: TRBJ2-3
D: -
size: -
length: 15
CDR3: ASSQTPSGAGTDTQY

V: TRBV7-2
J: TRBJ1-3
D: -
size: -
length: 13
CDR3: ASSLISGSGNTIY

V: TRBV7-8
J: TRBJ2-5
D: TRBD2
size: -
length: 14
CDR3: ASSPNAETSGETQY

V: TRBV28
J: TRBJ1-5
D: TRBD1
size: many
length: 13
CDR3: ASSLLGQEPYPQH

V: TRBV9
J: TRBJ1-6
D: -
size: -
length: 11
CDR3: ASSGQTGSPLH

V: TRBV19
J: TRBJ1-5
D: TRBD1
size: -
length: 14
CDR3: ASSLTGQVSNQPQH

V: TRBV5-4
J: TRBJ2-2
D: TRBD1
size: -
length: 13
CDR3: ASSWGTGGTGELF

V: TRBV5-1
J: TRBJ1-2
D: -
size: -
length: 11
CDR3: ASRNDIVYGYT

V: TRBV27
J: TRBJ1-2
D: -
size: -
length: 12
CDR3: ASSLSSGARGYT

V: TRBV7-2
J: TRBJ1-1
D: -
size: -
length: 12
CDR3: ASSPSPTNTEAF

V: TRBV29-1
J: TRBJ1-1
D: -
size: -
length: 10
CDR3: SVDGYGEEAF

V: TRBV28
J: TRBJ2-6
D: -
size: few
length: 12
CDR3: ASNQRPGANVLT

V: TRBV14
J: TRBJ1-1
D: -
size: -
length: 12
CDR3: ASSPNQQGSEAF

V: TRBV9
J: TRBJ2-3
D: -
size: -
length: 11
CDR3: ASSVAGTDTQY

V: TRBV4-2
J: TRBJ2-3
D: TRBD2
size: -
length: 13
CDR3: ASSPLAVFTDTQY

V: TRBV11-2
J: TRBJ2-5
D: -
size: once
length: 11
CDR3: ASSSLPGETQY

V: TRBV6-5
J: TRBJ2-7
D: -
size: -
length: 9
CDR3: ASTDTYEQY

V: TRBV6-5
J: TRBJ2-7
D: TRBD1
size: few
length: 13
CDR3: ASSYGQGETYEQY

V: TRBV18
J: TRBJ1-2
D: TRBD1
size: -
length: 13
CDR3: ASSPLSGGVYGYT

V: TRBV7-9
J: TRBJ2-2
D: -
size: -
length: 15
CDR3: ASSLALGEASTGELF

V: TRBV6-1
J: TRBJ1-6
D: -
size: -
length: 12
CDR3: ASSEITNQVPLH

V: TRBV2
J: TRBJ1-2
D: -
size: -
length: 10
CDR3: AQRGYNYGYT

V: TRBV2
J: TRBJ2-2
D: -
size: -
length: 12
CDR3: ASTGTRSTGELF

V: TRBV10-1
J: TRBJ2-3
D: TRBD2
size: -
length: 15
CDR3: ASSPITSGDFTDTQY

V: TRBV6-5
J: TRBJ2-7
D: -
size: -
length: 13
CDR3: ASRRSQGVLYEQY

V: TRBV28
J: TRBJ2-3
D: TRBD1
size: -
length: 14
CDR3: ASSPRQGSSTDTQY

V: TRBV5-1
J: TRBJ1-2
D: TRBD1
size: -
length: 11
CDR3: ASSWTGDYGYT

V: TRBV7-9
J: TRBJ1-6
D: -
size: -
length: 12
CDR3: ASSLKGVDSPLH

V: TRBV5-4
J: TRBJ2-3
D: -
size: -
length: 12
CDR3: ASSLARIWSTQY

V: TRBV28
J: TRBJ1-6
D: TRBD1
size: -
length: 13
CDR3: ASSPTGGGNSPLH

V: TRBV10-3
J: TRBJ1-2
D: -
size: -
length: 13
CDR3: AISDLKTGNYGYT

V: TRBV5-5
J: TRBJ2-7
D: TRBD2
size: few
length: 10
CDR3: ASSPREGPGY

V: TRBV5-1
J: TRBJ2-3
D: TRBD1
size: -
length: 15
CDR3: ASSLEGQGGGTDTQY

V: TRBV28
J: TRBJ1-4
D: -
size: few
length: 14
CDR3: ASSLRGSFLNEKLF

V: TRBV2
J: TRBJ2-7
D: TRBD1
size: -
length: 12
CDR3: ASSRGQFGGEQY

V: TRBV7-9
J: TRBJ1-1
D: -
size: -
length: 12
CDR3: ASSRDTQNTEAF

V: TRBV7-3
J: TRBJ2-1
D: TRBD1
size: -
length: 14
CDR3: ASSREGTGLYNEQF

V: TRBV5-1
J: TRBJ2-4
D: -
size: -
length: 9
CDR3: AIERKNIQY

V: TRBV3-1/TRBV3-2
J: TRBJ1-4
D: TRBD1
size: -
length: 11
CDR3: ASSPHRGEKLF

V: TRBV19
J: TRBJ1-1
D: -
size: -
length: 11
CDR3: ASRGLGFGGAF

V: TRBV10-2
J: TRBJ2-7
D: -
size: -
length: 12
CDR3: ASSLSRAVHEQY

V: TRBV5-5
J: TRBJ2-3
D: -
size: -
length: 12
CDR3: ASSPWESTDTQY

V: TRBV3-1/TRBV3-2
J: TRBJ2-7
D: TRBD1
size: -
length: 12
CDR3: ASSRQGATDEQY